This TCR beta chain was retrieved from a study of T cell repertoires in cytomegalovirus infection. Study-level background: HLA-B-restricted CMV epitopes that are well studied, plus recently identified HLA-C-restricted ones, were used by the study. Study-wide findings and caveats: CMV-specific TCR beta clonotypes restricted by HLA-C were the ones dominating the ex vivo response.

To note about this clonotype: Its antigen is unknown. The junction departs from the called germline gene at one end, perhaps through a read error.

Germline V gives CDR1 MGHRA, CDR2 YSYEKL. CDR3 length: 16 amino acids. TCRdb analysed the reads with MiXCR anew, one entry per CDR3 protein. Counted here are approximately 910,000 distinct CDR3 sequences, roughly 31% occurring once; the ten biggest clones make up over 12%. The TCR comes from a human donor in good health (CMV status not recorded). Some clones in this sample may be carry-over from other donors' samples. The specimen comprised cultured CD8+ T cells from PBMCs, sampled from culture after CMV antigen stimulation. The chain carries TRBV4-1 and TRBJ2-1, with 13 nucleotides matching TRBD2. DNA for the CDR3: TGTGCCAGCAGCCAAGAGACTAGCGGGGGGTACAATGAGCAGTTCTTC. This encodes CASSQETSGGYNEQFF.